This passage covers 20 T cell receptor beta chains from one sample sequenced in a study of blood T cell repertoires in COVID-19. Here immunoSEQ multiplex PCR was the method, and the copy in TCRdb shows in-frame clones only, minus some. This sample has about 220,000 clones, with over 80% found just once. The sample taken for sequencing was peripheral blood. Receptors were obtained from a human donor in a cohort sampled during active COVID-19.

The chain couples TRBV6-2 or TRBV6-3 to TRBJ2-5; D is possibly TRBD2 (7 bases). Germline CDR1 is MNHEY and CDR2 is SVGEGT. CDR3 size: 15 residues. Trimming stripped 2 bases from V and 4 bases from J, with 14 bases between. CDR3 amino acids: CASSYGRGPGETQYF. DNA of the CDR3: TGTGCCAGCAGTTACGGGCGGGGGCCGGGAGAGACCCAGTACTTC.

In DNA, the CDR3 is TGCGCCAGCAGCTTGGCGGGAGCACCTTACAATGAGCAGTTCTTC. This sequence encodes CASSLAGAPYNEQFF. The rearrangement uses TRBV5-1 and TRBJ2-1, with D perhaps TRBD2 (6 bases). V gave up 0 bases and J gave up 4 bases, with 11 bases separating them. The CDR3 is made up of 15 amino acids. Germline CDR1 SGHRS, CDR2 YFSETQ. The full variable domain, in which reference TRBV5-1 and TRBJ2-1 provide the parts outside the CDR3, is KAGVTQTPRYLIKTRGQQVTLSCSPISGHRSVSWYQQTPGQGLQFLFEYFSETQRNKGNFPGRFSGRQFSNSRSEMNVSTLELGDSALYLCASSLAGAPYNEQFFGPGTRLTVL.

The sample holds a few counts of this clone. The rearrangement links TRBV28 to TRBJ1-2; TRBD1 is a possible D gene (6 bases). The ends were cut back, 1 base at V and 0 bases at J, with 15 bases in the middle. The length of the CDR3 is 17 residues. The germline gives CDR1 MDHEN, CDR2 SYDVKM. This chain's CDR3 is CASSLFAGEGANYGYTF. The CDR3 nucleotides read TGTGCCAGCAGTTTATTTGCAGGGGAGGGGGCTAACTATGGCTACACCTTC.

The V call is TRBV6-5, the J call TRBJ1-1; D is unclear. The length of the CDR3 is 15 residues. The germline V and J ends were trimmed by 0 bases and 0 bases, with 8 bases remaining between them. The germline V gene has CDR1 MNHEY and CDR2 SVGAGI. CDR3 DNA sequence: TGTGCCAGCAGTTACTCGCCCGGGATGAACACTGAAGCTTTCTTT. Amino acids: CASSYSPGMNTEAFF.

In its sample, this clone was seen once. The chain links TRBV5-8 to TRBJ1-5, with D possibly being TRBD1 (6 bases). With 0 bases removed from V and 4 bases from J, the gap between germline ends came to 14 bases. The CDR3 covers 16 residues. Germline assignment: CDR1 SGHTS and CDR2 YDEGEE. The CDR3 here is CASSLVWGRGNQPQHF. CDR3 DNA sequence: TGTGCCAGCAGCTTGGTGTGGGGCAGGGGAAATCAGCCCCAGCATTTT.

The chain joins TRBV7-2 to TRBJ2-1; 14 bases match TRBD2. The CDR3 extends over 15 amino acids. The germline V gene has CDR1 SGHTA and CDR2 FQGNSA. V trimming: 2 bases; J trimming: 7 bases; junction bases outside the gene matches: 1. CDR3 in DNA: TGTGCCAGCAGCTTAAGACTAGCGGGGGGGAATGAGCAGTTCTTC. As protein: CASSLRLAGGNEQFF.

The J gene is TRBJ2-3, the V gene TRBV6-1; tentatively, D is TRBD2 (5 bases). The length of the CDR3 is 15 residues. Trimming left V 2 bases short and J 2 bases short, with 11 bases between. Germline CDR1 reads MNHNS; CDR2 reads SASEGT. This CDR3 is CASSEFRGATDTQYF. Here the CDR3 DNA reads TGTGCCAGCAGTGAATTCCGGGGAGCCACAGATACGCAGTATTTT.

The chain carries TRBV3-1 (or the pseudogene TRBV3-2) and TRBJ2-5; 11 nucleotides line up with TRBD2. The CDR3 sequence is 15 residues long. The V and J ends lost 4 bases and 3 bases, in that order; junction bases with no gene match: 4. Germline V gene lookup returns CDR1 LGHDT and CDR2 YNNKEL (reference sequence). The DNA for the CDR3 is TGTGCCAGCAGCCGCTTGACTAGCGGGGAAGAGACCCAGTACTTC. It encodes CASSRLTSGEETQYF.

On this clone: Other DNA sequences in this sample translate to the same CDR3. The V gene is TRBV4-3, the J gene TRBJ2-7; 8 bases match TRBD1. The germline V gene encodes CDR1 LGHNA and CDR2 YSLEER. V lost 0 bases, J lost 5 bases, and 6 bases stayed unmatched. This CDR3 region has 15 residues. CDR3 DNA sequence: TGCGCCAGCAGCCAAGATTGGCAGGGGGCACACGAGCAGTACTTC. Protein sequence: CASSQDWQGAHEQYF.

This sequence joins TRBV19 and TRBJ1-2; tentative D call: TRBD1 (6 bases). With 5 bases removed from V and 0 bases from J, the gap between germline ends came to 22 bases. CDR3 length equals 18 residues. Germline loops: CDR1 LNHDA, CDR2 SQIVND (reference sequence). This CDR3 reads CASSPAGGGRGTNYGYTF. The CDR3 coding sequence is TGTGCCAGTAGTCCGGCGGGAGGGGGGCGCGGAACTAACTATGGCTACACCTTC.

The chain has TRBV19 and TRBJ2-3, with 15 bases that match TRBD2. After removal of 2 bases from V and 4 bases from J, the junction contained 13 bases not matched to a gene. Germline assignment: CDR1 LNHDA and CDR2 SQIVND (reference sequence). The CDR3 spans 20 residues. CDR3 coding DNA: TGTGCCAGTAGTATACTCCCTCCGGGACTAGCGGGAGGTGATGCAGATACGCAGTATTTT. It yields the protein CASSILPPGLAGGDADTQYF.

The DNA for the CDR3 is TGTGCCAGCAGTGAGACTAGCGCTATCGCCTCCTACGAGCAGTACTTC. This sequence encodes CASSETSAIASYEQYF. The chain is built from TRBV6-1 and TRBJ2-7, with 8 bases aligning to TRBD2. CDR1 and CDR2 (germline): MNHNS, SASEGT. This CDR3 spans 16 amino acids. J lost 0 bases, V lost 3 bases, and 7 bases had no gene match.

The CDR3 region is CASSISGTGVYGYTF. The CDR3 DNA is TGTGCCAGCAGCATCTCCGGGACAGGGGTCTATGGCTACACCTTC. The V call is TRBV11-1, the J call TRBJ1-2, with 10 positions matching TRBD1. The CDR3 totals 15 residues. The J segment lost 4 bases and the V segment lost 5 bases, leaving 7 bases of the junction unmatched. Germline-derived CDR1 and CDR2 are SGHAT and FQDESV (reference sequence).

V and J are TRBV18 and TRBJ2-7, with D unresolved. The V and J ends lost 2 bases and 6 bases respectively, with 8 bases between them. CDR3 size: 12 residues. Germline assignment: CDR1 KGHSH and CDR2 LQKENI. For the CDR3, the DNA is TGTGCCAGCTCACCATCCCTCGGCGAGCAGTACTTC. Residues: CASSPSLGEQYF.

The chain is built from TRBV3-1 (or the pseudogene TRBV3-2) and TRBJ2-1; 10 bases are shared with TRBD2. This CDR3 spans 16 amino acids. Germline V gives CDR1 LGHDT, CDR2 YNNKEL (reference sequence). V trimming: 4 bases; J trimming: 10 bases; junction bases outside the gene matches: 13. CDR3 in amino acids: CASSLETSGWSREQFF. The CDR3 DNA follows: TGTGCCAGCAGCCTAGAGACTAGCGGGTGGTCCCGGGAGCAGTTCTTC.

The sample holds a few counts of this clone. The chain joins TRBV18 to TRBJ1-5, with 9 bases that match TRBD1. The CDR3 spans 15 residues. The germline V gene encodes CDR1 KGHSH and CDR2 LQKENI. The V gene end was trimmed by 6 bases and the J gene end by 5 bases; junction bases not matched to a gene: 8. The CDR3 here is CASSPDRGGYQPQHF. As DNA, the CDR3 is TGTGCCAGCTCCCCGGACAGGGGAGGGTATCAGCCCCAGCATTTT. The full variable domain, completed using reference TRBV18 and TRBJ1-5, is NAGVMQNPRHLVRRRGQEARLRCSPMKGHSHVYWYRQLPEEGLKFMVYLQKENIIDESGMPKERFSAEFPKEGPSILRIQQVVRGDSAAYFCASSPDRGGYQPQHFGDGTRLSIL.

The gene calls are TRBV6-5 and TRBJ2-7, with a possible D match to TRBD2 (6 bases). The CDR3 has 13 residues. The germline V gene has CDR1 MNHEY and CDR2 SVGAGI. The V gene lost 6 bases and the J gene lost 0 bases, with 9 bases spanning the gap. CDR3 protein: CASSRLDSYEQYF. CDR3 nucleotide sequence: TGTGCCAGCAGCAGACTAGACTCCTACGAGCAGTACTTC.

This chain links TRBV5-1 with TRBJ2-7, with TRBD2 matching over 9 bases. Germline V CDR1 and CDR2: SGHRS, YFSETQ. Germline trimming cut 0 bases from V and 1 base from J; bases unmatched to any gene: 8. The CDR3 covers 17 residues. CDR3 protein: CASSLGLAGTLSYEQYF. The DNA for the CDR3 is TGCGCCAGCAGCTTGGGGCTAGCGGGAACCCTTTCCTACGAGCAGTACTTC.

The chain couples TRBV7-3 to TRBJ2-2; TRBD2 matches at 9 bases. Unmatched junction bases numbered 6, after V lost 1 base and J lost 3 bases. Germline CDR1 is SGHTA and CDR2 is FQGTGA. The CDR3 is 17 residues long. The chain's CDR3 is CASSLRNSGRYTGELFF. The CDR3 bases are TGTGCCAGCAGCTTAAGAAATAGCGGGAGATACACCGGGGAGCTGTTTTTT.

This clone appeared a single time. The chain is built from TRBV28 and TRBJ2-7; D perhaps matches TRBD1 (6 bases). V lost 7 bases and J lost 5, with 18 bases in between. Germline loops: CDR1 MDHEN, CDR2 SYDVKM. The CDR3 consists of 14 residues. The CDR3 loop is CASTEAQGTDEQYF. DNA for the CDR3: TGTGCCAGCACCGAAGCCCAGGGGACGGACGAGCAGTACTTC.